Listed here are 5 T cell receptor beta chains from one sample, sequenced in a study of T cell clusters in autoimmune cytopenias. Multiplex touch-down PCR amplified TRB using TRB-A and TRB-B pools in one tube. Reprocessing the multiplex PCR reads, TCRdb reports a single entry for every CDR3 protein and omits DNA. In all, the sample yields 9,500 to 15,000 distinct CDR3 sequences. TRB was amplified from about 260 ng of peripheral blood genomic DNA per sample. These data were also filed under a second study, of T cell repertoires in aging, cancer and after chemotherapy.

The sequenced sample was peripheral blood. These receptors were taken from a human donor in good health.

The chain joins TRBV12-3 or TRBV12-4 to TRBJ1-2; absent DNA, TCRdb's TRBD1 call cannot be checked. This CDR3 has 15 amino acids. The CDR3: CASSLTGTGLYGYTF.

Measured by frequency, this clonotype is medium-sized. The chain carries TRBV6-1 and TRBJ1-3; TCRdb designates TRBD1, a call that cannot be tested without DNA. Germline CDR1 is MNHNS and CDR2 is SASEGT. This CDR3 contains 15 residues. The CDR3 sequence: CASRPGQGTGNTIYF.

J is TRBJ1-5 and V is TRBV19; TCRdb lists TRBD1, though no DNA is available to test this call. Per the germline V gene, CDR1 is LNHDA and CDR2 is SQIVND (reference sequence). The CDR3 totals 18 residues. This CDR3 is CASSIAGQGRLWDQPQHF.

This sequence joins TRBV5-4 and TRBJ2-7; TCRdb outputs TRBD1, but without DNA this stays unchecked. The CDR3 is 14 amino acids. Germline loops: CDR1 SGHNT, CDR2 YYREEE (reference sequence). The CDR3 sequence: CASSLGTGGYEQYF.

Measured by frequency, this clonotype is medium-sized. CDR3 loop: CASSYSVQVNYGYTF. The chain recombines TRBV6-5 with TRBJ1-2; TCRdb reports TRBD1, a call that lacks DNA to check it against. The CDR3 extends over 15 amino acids. Germline V gene sequence: CDR1 MNHEY, CDR2 SVGAGI.